The T cell receptor (beta chain) under discussion was sequenced for a study of human T cells and chemical hapten exposure. Whole-study context: Sensitizing treatment utilized 2% DPC over a roughly 2 cm by roughly 2 cm portion of upper inner arm skin. Regarding the study as a whole: Expanded TCRs grouped into significantly more large CDR3 similarity clusters than controls produced.

Specified time point: patch test 2, 6 weeks after DPC sensitization. Documented treatment: therapeutic diphenylcyclopropenone sensitization with weekly scalp DPC. Those who donated were patients with alopecia, 18 to 70 years of age, and suitable for DPC. V lost 8 bases to trimming and J lost 8 bases; unmatched junction nucleotides: 12. The CDR3 loop spans 14 amino acids. Looked up from germline, CDR1 is ENHRY and CDR2 is SYGVKD. The library put unique molecular identifiers onto individual cDNA molecules. TCRdb passed the RACE reads through MiXCR, listing each CDR3 protein once. The repertoire holds more than 110,000 distinct CDR3 sequences, about 12% seen once, with around 1.4% in the top ten. This clonotype was seen more than once but under ten times. No antigen is known for it.

The sequence was obtained from a woman aged 50 to 60 with alopecia areata. Some clones in this sample may be carry-over from other donors' samples. The chain links TRBV10-3 to TRBJ2-1; 7 positions match TRBD1. The sequencing here drew on whole blood, taken in connection with sensitization to the hapten diphenylcyclopropenone (DPC). This CDR3 is CAIGQTGSVDEQFF. The CDR3 bases are TGTGCCATCGGCCAGACAGGGTCGGTTGATGAGCAGTTCTTC.